This T cell receptor (beta chain) was sequenced in a study of technical replicates of blood from several donors. With 4 bases clipped from V and 0 bases from J, the junction kept 10 bases outside the gene matches. CDR1 SGHDT and CDR2 YYEEEE come from the germline V gene. This CDR3 has 19 amino acids. Sequencing used immunoSEQ multiplex PCR; TCRdb keeps in-frame clones, though not all of them. The sample contains 15,000 to 20,000 clones, approximately 87% of which appear only once. This clone was picked up one time. The TCR sequence derives from a human donor in good health. The chain joins TRBV5-6 to TRBJ2-5; 15 bases agree with TRBD2. Sequenced material: PBMCs. CDR3 in DNA: TGTGCCAGCAGCCCGGGACTAGCGGGAGGAGCATTGTACCAAGAGACCCAGTACTTC. Translating gives CASSPGLAGGALYQETQYF.